This T cell receptor (beta chain) appears in the sequencing data of a study of T cell responses to AZD1222 COVID-19 vaccine. Some clones are missing from TCRdb's copy, which holds only in-frame ones; the method was immunoSEQ multiplex PCR. The sample has about 140,000 clones; 90% to 95% are singletons. Study-wide findings and caveats: Regions 160-218 and 743-854 dominated among vaccine-associated CD4 TCRs spanning spike. Donors in the cohort were predominantly white British and more often female, and clonal diversity was possibly underestimated. Elevations in Spike-specific TCR breadth and depth followed administration of two AZD1222 doses. A reported finding is that nearly half of spike-specific TCRs target unmutated variant regions.

Points on this clone: Its antigen is still unknown.

This clonotype was obtained from an adult who had recovered from COVID-19. Here the sequenced sample was peripheral blood, taken after recovery from COVID-19.

The CDR3 protein is CASRLGGLDRGLYGYTF. For the CDR3, the DNA is TGTGCCAGCAGGCTAGGGGGCTTGGACAGGGGACTTTATGGCTACACCTTC. The gene calls are TRBV2 and TRBJ1-2, with 9 bases identical to TRBD1. CDR1 is SNHLY and CDR2 is FYNNEI in the germline V gene. V was clipped by 6 bases and J by 5 bases; unmatched bases: 16. CDR3 length: 17 residues.